A selection of T cell receptor beta chains follows, all from one sample in a study of blood T cell repertoires in COVID-19. Profiling relied on immunoSEQ multiplex PCR, and the TCRdb table lists in-frame clones only, not all of them. This table holds about 100,000 clones, 86% found once. Sequencing input: peripheral blood. These receptors were obtained from a woman in her sixties in a cohort sampled during active or convalescent COVID-19. Both conserved end residues are part of each CDR3. Fields, in order: D gene, V gene, J gene, clone size, CDR3 protein, CDR3 DNA. A D gene is named only where the DNA matches it firmly. Where a row states a size, it is once, few, many or the class of an expanded clone; other rows omit it.

>-|TRBV10-3|TRBJ2-5|-
CAISDGSEGTQYF
TGTGCCATCAGTGACGGGTCCGAAGGGACCCAGTACTTC
>TRBD1|TRBV18|TRBJ2-7|-
CASSPPRGQGTYEQYF
TGTGCCAGCTCACCACCTAGGGGACAGGGGACCTACGAGCAGTACTTC
>-|TRBV2|TRBJ2-1|-
CASSEFRSPANEQFF
TGTGCCAGCAGTGAATTTAGGAGCCCCGCCAATGAGCAGTTCTTC
>-|TRBV6-2/TRBV6-3|TRBJ2-7|-
CASSYSRLSKIPSSYEQYF
TGTGCCAGCAGTTACTCTAGGCTTAGCAAAATTCCCTCCTCCTACGAGCAGTACTTC
>-|TRBV15|TRBJ1-2|-
CATSRDSLGYTF
TGTGCCACCAGCAGAGATTCTCTAGGCTACACCTTC
>TRBD2|TRBV9|TRBJ2-3|-
CASSTSGASYFSTDTQYF
TGTGCCAGCAGCACGAGCGGGGCGTCTTATTTTAGCACAGATACGCAGTATTTT
>TRBD1|TRBV28|TRBJ1-1|-
CASSPTTGEDTEAFF
TGTGCCAGCAGCCCCACGACAGGGGAGGACACTGAAGCTTTCTTT
>TRBD1|TRBV18|TRBJ1-3|-
CASSPGTASGNTIYF
TGTGCCAGCTCACCCGGGACAGCCTCTGGAAACACCATATATTTT
>TRBD2|TRBV5-1|TRBJ2-5|-
CASSLVGGIQETQYF
TGCGCCAGCAGCTTGGTGGGGGGGATCCAAGAGACCCAGTACTTC
>-|TRBV20-1|TRBJ1-4|-
CSVSAVNEKLFF
TGCAGTGTTAGTGCCGTTAATGAAAAACTGTTTTTT
>-|TRBV6-5|TRBJ1-3|-
CASSSRDNAGNTIYF
TGTGCCAGCAGTTCCCGGGACAACGCTGGAAACACCATATATTTT
>TRBD2|TRBV5-1|TRBJ2-7|once
CASSLAGTGGYEQYF
TGCGCCAGCAGCTTGGCCGGGACGGGGGGGTACGAGCAGTACTTC